These T cell receptor beta chains were read from a single sample in a study of control samples from healthy donors and cancer patients. Clones were read by immunoSEQ multiplex PCR, and TCRdb kept only the in-frame ones, dropping some. The table records about 140,000 clones, more than 80% of them present only once. Material for sequencing was blood. These receptors all stem from a man between 18 and 35 years old in good health. CDR3s include the opening cysteine and the closing phenylalanine or tryptophan. D genes are given only for firm matches. A clone size is listed for some rows: how often the clone was seen (once, few, many), or a class if it is expanded.

abundance,v_gene,d_gene,j_gene,CDR3aa,CDR3nt
.,TRBV5-1,.,TRBJ1-3,CASSLVYGAGNTIYF,TGCGCCAGCAGCTTGGTCTATGGGGCTGGAAACACCATATATTTT
.,TRBV28,TRBD1,TRBJ1-5,CASNRGGYSNQPQHF,TGTGCCAGCAACAGGGGCGGTTATAGCAATCAGCCCCAGCATTTT
.,TRBV6-2/TRBV6-3,.,TRBJ1-1,CASSYDTGSGSSYTEAFF,TGTGCCAGCAGTTACGATACAGGGAGCGGGTCGTCGTACACTGAAGCTTTCTTT
.,TRBV11-2,TRBD2,TRBJ2-5,CASSPIRLAGGQETQYF,TGTGCCAGCAGCCCCATCCGACTAGCGGGGGGTCAAGAGACCCAGTACTTC
.,TRBV28,.,TRBJ1-5,CASRASWGVGQPQHF,TGTGCCAGCAGGGCAAGTTGGGGTGTGGGTCAGCCCCAGCATTTT
.,TRBV5-6,TRBD1,TRBJ2-5,CASSLYGTGGLEETQYF,TGTGCCAGCAGCTTGTATGGGACAGGGGGCCTAGAAGAGACCCAGTACTTC
once,TRBV19,TRBD1,TRBJ1-1,CASIKTGVTEAFF,TGTGCCAGTATTAAAACAGGGGTTACTGAAGCTTTCTTT
.,TRBV5-5,.,TRBJ2-7,CASSLWIGDSYEQYF,TGTGCCAGCAGCTTGTGGATAGGGGACTCCTACGAGCAGTACTTC
once,TRBV7-9,.,TRBJ1-2,CASSLEWGYGYTF,TGTGCCAGCAGCTTAGAGTGGGGCTATGGCTACACCTTC
.,TRBV7-2,.,TRBJ2-2,CASSFGDLNTGELFF,TGTGCCAGCAGCTTTGGGGATTTGAACACCGGGGAGCTGTTTTTT
.,TRBV11-2,.,TRBJ2-1,CASSLGSQGLGEQFF,TGTGCCAGCAGCTTAGGTTCACAGGGACTGGGTGAGCAGTTCTTC
once,TRBV3-1/TRBV3-2,.,TRBJ2-5,CASSQEPGSGGLPLSQETQYF,TGTGCCAGCAGCCAAGAACCGGGCAGTGGGGGACTCCCCCTTTCTCAAGAGACCCAGTACTTC
.,TRBV19,TRBD1,TRBJ2-2,CASSIGPRTGNTGELFF,TGTGCCAGTAGTATAGGGCCAAGGACAGGGAACACCGGGGAGCTGTTTTTT
.,TRBV7-9,TRBD1,TRBJ2-2,CASTVPGQGNTGELFF,TGTGCCAGCACCGTCCCGGGACAGGGTAACACCGGGGAGCTGTTTTTT
.,TRBV5-1,.,TRBJ1-5,CASSLGYGSNQPQHF,TGCGCCAGCAGCTTGGGGTATGGTAGCAATCAGCCCCAGCATTTT
.,TRBV30,.,TRBJ1-3,CAWSGVGNTIYF,TGTGCCTGGAGTGGAGTTGGAAACACCATATATTTT
.,TRBV7-2,.,TRBJ2-7,CASSLSADGWYEQYF,TGTGCCAGCAGCTTGTCGGCCGATGGGTGGTACGAGCAGTACTTC
.,TRBV10-3,.,TRBJ2-6,CAISEYKGDGANVLTF,TGTGCCATCAGTGAGTACAAGGGGGATGGGGCCAACGTCCTGACTTTC
once,TRBV11-2,TRBD2,TRBJ2-3,CASSYTPTSGTDTQYF,TGTGCCAGCAGCTACACCCCGACTAGCGGAACAGATACGCAGTATTTT
.,TRBV28,.,TRBJ1-6,CASSLGPYNSPLHF,TGTGCCAGCAGTTTAGGTCCCTATAATTCACCCCTCCACTTT
.,TRBV6-5,.,TRBJ2-7,CASSRGPDSYEQYF,TGTGCCAGCAGTCGGGGGCCCGACTCCTACGAGCAGTACTTC
.,TRBV13,TRBD2,TRBJ2-1,CASSPRGGMTYNEQFF,TGTGCCAGCAGCCCCCGGGGGGGTATGACCTACAATGAGCAGTTCTTC
few,TRBV6-2/TRBV6-3,.,TRBJ1-6,CASSLDDRNNSPLHF,TGTGCCAGCAGTCTAGACGACAGGAATAATTCACCCCTCCACTTT
.,TRBV5-1,.,TRBJ2-2,CASSLVPTGNTGELFF,TGCGCCAGCAGCTTGGTTCCGACAGGGAACACCGGGGAGCTGTTTTTT
.,TRBV10-3,.,TRBJ1-3,CAISESGVLPGNTIYF,TGTGCCATCAGTGAGTCGGGGGTTTTACCTGGAAACACCATATATTTT
.,TRBV6-4,TRBD2,TRBJ2-3,CASSVPGTSGGLGTQYF,TGTGCCAGCAGCGTGCCTGGGACTAGCGGGGGTTTGGGTACGCAGTATTTT
.,TRBV6-6,TRBD1,TRBJ1-1,CASRSTGSRAEAFF,TGTGCCAGCAGGTCGACAGGGTCGAGGGCTGAAGCTTTCTTT
.,TRBV27,.,TRBJ1-2,CASSYNRDTHYGYTF,TGTGCCAGCAGTTATAACAGGGATACTCACTATGGCTACACCTTC
.,TRBV27,.,TRBJ2-3,CASSLKVLGRTDTQYF,TGTGCCAGCAGTTTAAAAGTCTTAGGTCGCACAGATACGCAGTATTTT
.,TRBV5-4,.,TRBJ2-1,CASSPGRPDEQFF,TGTGCCAGCAGCCCAGGACGGCCGGATGAGCAGTTCTTC
.,TRBV23-1,TRBD1,TRBJ2-2,CASSQSRQGNTGELFF,TGCGCCAGCAGTCAATCCCGACAGGGGAACACCGGGGAGCTGTTTTTT
.,TRBV7-9,TRBD2,TRBJ2-1,CASSRRTSTYNEQFF,TGTGCCAGCAGCCGACGGACTAGTACTTACAATGAGCAGTTCTTC
once,TRBV5-1,.,TRBJ2-2,CASSLEFGQNTGELFF,TGCGCCAGCAGCTTGGAGTTCGGACAGAACACCGGGGAGCTGTTTTTT
.,TRBV10-3,TRBD2,TRBJ2-3,CAIRGLAVTDTQYF,TGTGCCATCAGGGGACTAGCGGTCACAGATACGCAGTATTTT
.,TRBV3-1/TRBV3-2,.,TRBJ2-5,CASSKMGRLQETQYF,TGTGCCAGCAGCAAGATGGGACGGCTGCAAGAGACCCAGTACTTC
.,TRBV14,.,TRBJ2-1,CASSLQQVSGQFF,TGTGCCAGCAGCCTACAACAGGTATCCGGGCAGTTCTTC
.,TRBV2,.,TRBJ1-4,CASSLQERSGKLFF,TGTGCCAGCAGCTTACAAGAGAGGTCAGGAAAACTGTTTTTT
.,TRBV6-2/TRBV6-3,TRBD2,TRBJ2-4,CASSTPGGNIQYF,TGTGCCAGCAGTACCCCGGGGGGGAACATTCAGTACTTC
once,TRBV3-1/TRBV3-2,.,TRBJ2-7,CASSQLRAAATYEQYF,TGTGCCAGCAGCCAACTAAGGGCGGCAGCCACCTACGAGCAGTACTTC
.,TRBV28,TRBD2,TRBJ2-1,CASPPVSGGYDEQFF,TGTGCCAGCCCGCCCGTAAGCGGGGGTTATGATGAGCAGTTCTTC
.,TRBV4-2,.,TRBJ1-3,CASSQRRDGLGNTIYF,TGTGCCAGCAGCCAACGCCGGGACGGACTTGGAAACACCATATATTTT
.,TRBV5-1,TRBD1,TRBJ1-4,CASSVTGANEKLFF,TGCGCCAGCAGCGTGACAGGGGCTAATGAAAAACTGTTTTTT
once,TRBV7-2,TRBD1,TRBJ2-7,CASSEGQGVDEQYF,TGTGCCAGCAGCGAGGGACAGGGCGTGGACGAGCAGTACTTC
.,TRBV28,.,TRBJ1-6,CASSFDAAQNSPLHF,TGTGCCAGCAGTTTTGATGCGGCTCAAAATTCACCCCTCCACTTT
few,TRBV4-1,.,TRBJ1-4,CASSQAYGSGEKLFF,TGCGCCAGCAGCCAAGCATACGGGAGTGGTGAAAAACTGTTTTTT
.,TRBV12-3/TRBV12-4,.,TRBJ2-7,CASSLKTTNEQYF,TGTGCCAGCAGTTTGAAGACGACAAACGAGCAGTACTTC
.,TRBV4-3,.,TRBJ2-5,CASSQDYGGWAETQYF,TGCGCCAGCAGCCAAGATTACGGGGGCTGGGCAGAGACCCAGTACTTC
.,TRBV29-1,.,TRBJ1-3,CSVVLRGTGNTIYF,TGCAGCGTTGTGTTGAGGGGGACTGGAAACACCATATATTTT
.,TRBV13,.,TRBJ1-1,CASSHRRGSKTEAFF,TGTGCCAGCAGCCATCGTCGGGGCTCGAAAACTGAAGCTTTCTTT
.,TRBV27,.,TRBJ2-3,CASSPPCTRKIDTQYF,TGTGCCAGCAGTCCCCCTTGCACTAGAAAAATAGATACGCAGTATTTT
.,TRBV5-1,TRBD1,TRBJ2-5,CASSWTGTETQYF,TGCGCCAGCAGCTGGACAGGGACTGAGACCCAGTACTTC
.,TRBV11-1,TRBD1,TRBJ1-6,CASSDRDRASPLHF,TGTGCCAGCAGCGATAGGGACAGGGCTTCACCCCTCCACTTT
.,TRBV9,.,TRBJ2-3,CASSVVVGDTQYF,TGTGCCAGCAGCGTAGTAGTCGGGGATACGCAGTATTTT
once,TRBV9,.,TRBJ1-1,CASSVSTGTEAFF,TGTGCCAGCAGCGTATCTACAGGCACTGAAGCTTTCTTT